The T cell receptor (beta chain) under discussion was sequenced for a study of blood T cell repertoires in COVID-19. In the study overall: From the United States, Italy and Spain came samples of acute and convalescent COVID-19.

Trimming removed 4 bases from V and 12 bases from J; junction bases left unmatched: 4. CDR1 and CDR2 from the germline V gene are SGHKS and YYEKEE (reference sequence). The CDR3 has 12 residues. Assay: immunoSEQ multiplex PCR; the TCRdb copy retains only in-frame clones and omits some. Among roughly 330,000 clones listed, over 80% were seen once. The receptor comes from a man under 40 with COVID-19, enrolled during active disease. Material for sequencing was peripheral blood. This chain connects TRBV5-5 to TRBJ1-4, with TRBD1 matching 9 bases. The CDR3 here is CASSGGDRELFF. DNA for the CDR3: TGTGCCAGCAGCGGGGGGGACAGGGAACTGTTTTTT.